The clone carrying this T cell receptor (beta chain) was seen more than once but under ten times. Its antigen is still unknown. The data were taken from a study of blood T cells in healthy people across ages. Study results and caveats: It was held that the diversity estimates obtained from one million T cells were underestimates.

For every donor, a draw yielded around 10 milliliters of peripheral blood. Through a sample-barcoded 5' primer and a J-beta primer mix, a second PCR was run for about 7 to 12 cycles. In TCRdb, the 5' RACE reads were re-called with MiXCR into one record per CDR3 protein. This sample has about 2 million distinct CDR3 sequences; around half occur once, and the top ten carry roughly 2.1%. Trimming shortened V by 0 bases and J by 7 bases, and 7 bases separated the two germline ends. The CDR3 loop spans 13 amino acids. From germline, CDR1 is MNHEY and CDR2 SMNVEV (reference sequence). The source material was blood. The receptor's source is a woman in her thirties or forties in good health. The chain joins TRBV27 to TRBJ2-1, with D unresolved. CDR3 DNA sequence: TGTGCCAGCAGTTTATCTACCAGAAATGAGCAGTTCTTC. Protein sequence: CASSLSTRNEQFF.